The 4 T cell receptor beta chains given below trace back to one sample, sequenced in a study of glioma-infiltrating T cells. Amplification of TCR alpha and beta CDR3 regions from RNA used iRepertoire nested multiplex PCR. A single record per CDR3 protein comes from TCRdb applying MiXCR to the multiplex PCR reads. The table lists approximately 3,100 distinct CDR3 sequences, 80% to 90% of them singletons, with 35% to 45% in the top ten. Sequencing was carried out using glioma tissue, nonneoplastic brain tissue, or PBMCs (not recorded which). The receptors were gathered from a human donor with low-grade glioma or glioblastoma, undergoing nonglioma brain surgery, or in good health (not recorded which).

This clonotype was observed a few times. Since it is a stray read in a library aimed at alpha chains, this beta chain has a size that is not meaningful. CDR3 amino acids: CSANQGRVSTDTQYF. The CDR3 DNA reads as TGCAGTGCGAATCAGGGGCGGGTTTCCACAGATACGCAGTATTTT. The chain has TRBV20-1 and TRBJ2-3, with a tentative D call TRBD1 (6 bases). V lost 6 bases to trimming and J lost 2 bases, with 18 bases between them. The CDR3 loop spans 15 amino acids. Germline CDR1 is DFQATT and CDR2 is SNEGSKA (reference sequence).

As for this clonotype: This beta chain is a stray read from a library made for alpha chains; its abundance is not meaningful. J is TRBJ2-1 and V is TRBV28; possible D gene TRBD1, 7 bases. The V and J ends lost 7 bases and 9 bases respectively, with 25 bases between them. This CDR3 contains 16 residues. Germline CDR1 is MDHEN and CDR2 is SYDVKM. The chain's CDR3 is CASKPGGTQGVGEQFF. The CDR3 region has the DNA TGTGCCAGCAAACCCGGCGGGACCCAGGGGGTTGGTGAGCAGTTCTTC.

On this clonotype: This beta chain slipped into a library made for alpha chains as a stray read, so its size is not meaningful. The chain combines TRBV27 with TRBJ2-7; tentative D call: TRBD1 (5 bases). The V end lost 4 bases, the J end lost 5 bases, and 18 bases lay between the germline ends. Looked up from germline, CDR1 is MNHEY and CDR2 is SMNVEV (reference sequence). The CDR3 covers 15 residues. As DNA, the CDR3 is TGTGCCAGCAGTTCCCTAGGGGCAGGAGTCGACGAGCAGTACTTC. Translation: CASSSLGAGVDEQYF.

Comments on this clonotype: This beta chain is a stray sequence in a library constructed for alpha chains; its clone size is not meaningful. The gene calls are TRBV5-1 and TRBJ2-2; 8 bases agree with TRBD1. The CDR3 totals 16 residues. Germline loops: CDR1 SGHRS, CDR2 YFSETQ. J lost 9 bases, V lost 2 bases, and 12 bases had no gene match. The CDR3 coding sequence is TGCGCCAGCAGCTTTCGACAGGGGCTCCGGATTTGGGAGCTGTTTTTT. Translation gives CASSFRQGLRIWELFF. The full variable domain, with the rest looked up from reference TRBV5-1 and TRBJ2-2, is KAGVTQTPRYLIKTRGQQVTLSCSPISGHRSVSWYQQTPGQGLQFLFEYFSETQRNKGNFPGRFSGRQFSNSRSEMNVSTLELGDSALYLCASSFRQGLRIWELFFGEGSRLTVL.